These 2 T cell receptor beta chains were all obtained from the same sample, sequenced in a study of blood T cell repertoires in COVID-19. Produced via immunoSEQ multiplex PCR; TCRdb's table is partial and in-frame only. The top ten hold less than 15% of the sample, which has fewer than 250,000 clones, around 87% seen once. The sequencing sample was made of PBMCs or T cells enriched from blood (not recorded which). The receptors were sampled from a man aged 25-45 years who had been exposed to COVID-19.

The chain employs TRBV7-9 and TRBJ1-6; 7 bases are shared with TRBD1. CDR3 length: 13 amino acids. Germline loops: CDR1 SEHNR, CDR2 FQNEAQ (reference sequence). J lost 7 bases, V lost 5 bases, and 2 bases had no gene match. CDR3 DNA: TGTGCCAGCAGCCTGGGACAGAATTCACCCCTCCACTTT. Protein product: CASSLGQNSPLHF.

The chain employs TRBV28 and TRBJ1-5; D ambiguous. Per the germline V gene, CDR1 is MDHEN and CDR2 is SYDVKM. V was shortened by 2 bases and J by 7 bases, with 18 bases between the two germline ends. The CDR3 is 16 residues long. In DNA form, the CDR3 reads TGTGCCAGCAGTTTACCTCCTCTAGCCGGGCCCCAGCCCCAGCATTTT. Translating it yields CASSLPPLAGPQPQHF. The whole variable domain, remainder taken from reference TRBV28 and TRBJ1-5, is DVKVTQSSRYLVKRTGEKVFLECVQDMDHENMFWYRQDPGLGLRLIYFSYDVKMKEKGDIPEGYSVSREKKERFSLILESASTNQTSMYLCASSLPPLAGPQPQHFGDGTRLSIL.